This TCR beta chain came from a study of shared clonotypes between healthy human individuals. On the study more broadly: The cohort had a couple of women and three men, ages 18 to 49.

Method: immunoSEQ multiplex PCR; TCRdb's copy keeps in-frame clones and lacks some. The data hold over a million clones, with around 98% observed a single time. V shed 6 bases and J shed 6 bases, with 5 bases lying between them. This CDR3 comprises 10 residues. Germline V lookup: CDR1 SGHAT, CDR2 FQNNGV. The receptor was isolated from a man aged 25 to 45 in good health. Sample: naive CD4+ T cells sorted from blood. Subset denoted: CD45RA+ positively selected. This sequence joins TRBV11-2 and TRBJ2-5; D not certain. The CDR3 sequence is CASSRKTQYF. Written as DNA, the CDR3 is TGTGCCAGCAGTAGGAAGACCCAGTACTTC. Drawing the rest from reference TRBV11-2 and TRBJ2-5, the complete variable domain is EAGVAQSPRYKIIEKRQSVAFWCNPISGHATLYWYQQILGQGPKLLIQFQNNGVVDDSQLPKDRFSAERLKGVDSTLKIQPAKLEDSAVYLCASSRKTQYFGPGTRLLVL.